Shown below are 10 T cell receptor beta chains from a single sample sequenced in a study of molecular identifiers for immune sequencing clone quantification. Each CDR3 protein gets one entry after TCRdb re-called the PCR reads with MiXCR. Altogether about 630,000 distinct CDR3 sequences are present, less than 30% being singletons, with the ten largest covering about 0.84%. Sample: naive CD8+ T cells from blood, with Jurkat cell RNA spiked in. Indicated subset: FACS-sorted CD8+CD4-CCR7+CD45RA+ naive T cells. The origin of the receptors is a human donor in good health. Some libraries in this study had Jurkat cell RNA spiked in.

This clonotype has at least ten counts. The J gene is TRBJ1-1, the V gene TRBV4-1; D may be TRBD1 (6 bases). Trimming removed 0 bases from V and 5 bases from J, with 10 bases in between. Germline loops: CDR1 MGHRA, CDR2 YSYEKL. This CDR3 is 14 amino acids long. CDR3 residues: CASSQEQGRTEAFF. The CDR3 nucleotides are TGCGCCAGCAGCCAAGAACAGGGAAGGACTGAAGCTTTCTTT.

The V gene is TRBV11-2, the J gene TRBJ2-7; TRBD2 might be the D (5 bases). This CDR3 comprises 15 residues. Germline loops: CDR1 SGHAT, CDR2 FQNNGV. Trimming removed 4 bases from V and 6 bases from J, with 19 bases in between. CDR3 sequence reads: CASSYLLAHHLEQYF. CDR3 bases: TGTGCCAGCAGCTATCTGTTAGCGCACCACCTCGAGCAGTACTTC. Drawing the rest from reference TRBV11-2 and TRBJ2-7, the complete variable domain is EAGVAQSPRYKIIEKRQSVAFWCNPISGHATLYWYQQILGQGPKLLIQFQNNGVVDDSQLPKDRFSAERLKGVDSTLKIQPAKLEDSAVYLCASSYLLAHHLEQYFGPGTRLTVT.

On this clonotype itself: A much larger clone is a single base away; this may be a read error. The chain has TRBV6-1 and TRBJ2-7; D gene unclear. Germline V gene lookup returns CDR1 MNHNS and CDR2 SASEGT. There are 14 residues in the CDR3. In DNA form, the CDR3 reads TGTGCCAGCAGTGAAGGGGTAGGGCCCTACAAGCAGTACTTC. Protein sequence: CASSEGVGPYKQYF.

The chain joins TRBV5-1 to TRBJ1-4, with TRBD1 matching over 10 bases. Germline V lookup: CDR1 SGHRS, CDR2 YFSETQ. Germline trimming cut 2 bases from V and 6 bases from J; bases unmatched to any gene: 7. The CDR3 covers 16 residues. The CDR3 nucleotides are TGCGCCAGCAGCTTTTTTCCCGGGACAGGGGATGAAAAACTGTTTTTT. Protein product: CASSFFPGTGDEKLFF.

This clonotype was picked up a small number of times. This chain uses TRBV7-3 with TRBJ2-5; 8 bases are shared with TRBD2. Germline V gene data show CDR1 as SGHTA and CDR2 as FQGTGA. The CDR3 runs to 15 residues. V gave up 2 bases and J gave up 2 bases; unmatched junction bases: 4. The CDR3 spells CASSLRAGVQETQYF. CDR3 DNA sequence: TGTGCCAGCAGCTTACGAGCGGGAGTGCAAGAGACCCAGTACTTC.

V and J are TRBV20-1 and TRBJ1-3; a possible D gene is TRBD1 (5 bases). This CDR3 has 16 amino acids. The germline CDR1 and CDR2 sequences are DFQATT and SNEGSKA (reference sequence). Trimming removed 5 bases at V and 0 bases at J, with 17 bases between. This CDR3 is CSAGGTVSGSGNTIYF. The DNA for the CDR3 is TGCAGTGCTGGGGGGACTGTTTCTGGCTCTGGAAACACCATATATTTT.

About this clonotype: A read error may explain this, as a much larger clone is one base away. The chain joins TRBV5-1 to TRBJ1-1; D not resolved. Deletions cut 3 bases from V and 3 bases from J, with 18 bases between. Germline V gene sequence: CDR1 SGHRS, CDR2 YFSETQ. This CDR3 has 16 amino acids. CDR3 DNA sequence: TGCGCCAGCAGCTCCCATCCTGACACATTGCACACTGAAGCTTTCTTT. Translating it yields CASSSHPDTLHTEAFF.

In its sample, this clonotype was seen many times. The chain combines TRBV19 with TRBJ2-7; the D gene is possibly TRBD2 (5 bases). The CDR3 covers 14 residues. CDR1 is LNHDA and CDR2 is SQIVND in the germline V gene (reference sequence). Deletions cut 3 bases from V and 2 bases from J, with 11 bases between. The CDR3 nucleotides are TGTGCCAGTAGTATCGGAGGCAGAACCTACGAGCAGTACTTC. Translation gives CASSIGGRTYEQYF.

There are a few counts of this clonotype. The chain links TRBV19 to TRBJ1-1; weak D call: TRBD1 (5 bases). The germline V gene has CDR1 LNHDA and CDR2 SQIVND (reference sequence). Trimming pared 6 bases from V and 3 bases from J, leaving 17 bases between. The CDR3 has 15 residues. This CDR3 is CASSLRASSYTEAFF. The CDR3 nucleotides read TGTGCCAGTAGCCTCAGGGCTTCAAGTTACACTGAAGCTTTCTTT.

Ten or more counts support this clonotype. The chain uses TRBV7-9 and TRBJ2-4; 15 bases align to TRBD2. V lost 5 bases, J lost 3 bases, and 14 bases stayed unmatched. The germline V gene has CDR1 SEHNR and CDR2 FQNEAQ (reference sequence). The length of the CDR3 is 20 residues. The DNA for the CDR3 is TGTGCCAGCAGCGACCGACGGACCGGGACTAGCGGGAGGCACAAAAACATTCAGTACTTC. This gives the protein CASSDRRTGTSGRHKNIQYF.